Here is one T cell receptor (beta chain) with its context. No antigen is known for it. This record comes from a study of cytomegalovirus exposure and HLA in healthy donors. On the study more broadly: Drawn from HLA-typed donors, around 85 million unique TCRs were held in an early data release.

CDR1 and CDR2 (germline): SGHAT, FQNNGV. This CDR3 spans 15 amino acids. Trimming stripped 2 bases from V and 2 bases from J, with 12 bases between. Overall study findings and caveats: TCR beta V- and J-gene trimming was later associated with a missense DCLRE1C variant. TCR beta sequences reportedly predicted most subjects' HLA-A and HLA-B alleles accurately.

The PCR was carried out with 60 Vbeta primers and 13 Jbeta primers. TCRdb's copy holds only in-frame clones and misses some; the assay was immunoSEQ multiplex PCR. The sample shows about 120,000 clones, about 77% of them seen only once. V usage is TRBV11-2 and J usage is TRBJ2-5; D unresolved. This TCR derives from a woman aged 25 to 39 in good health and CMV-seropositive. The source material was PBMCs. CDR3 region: CASSLSGRRQETQYF. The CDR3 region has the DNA TGTGCCAGCAGCTTATCTGGCAGAAGACAAGAGACCCAGTACTTC.